This T cell receptor (beta chain) derives from a study of blood T cell repertoires in COVID-19. Overall study: PBMCs, B-cell-depleted T cells, or T cells provided the cDNA or gDNA that made up the material.

The CDR3 extends over 17 amino acids. Germline V CDR1 and CDR2: SGDLS, YYNGEE. V was clipped by 3 bases and J by 0 bases; unmatched bases: 8. Using immunoSEQ multiplex PCR, the repertoire was profiled, and TCRdb retains in-frame clones only, with some absent. The table lists approximately 200,000 clones, roughly 92% of them singletons, with 0.76% in the top ten. A Seattle source enrolled patients during active infection and followed them longitudinally. Sequencing used peripheral blood. The sequence was collected from a man younger than 40 with COVID-19, enrolled during active disease. This sequence joins TRBV9 and TRBJ1-3; 8 bases map to TRBD1. The CDR3 DNA sequence: TGTGCCAGCAGCGGACCGGGACAGGAGCTCTCTGGAAACACCATATATTTT. Amino acid sequence: CASSGPGQELSGNTIYF.